The sequence of this T cell receptor beta chain was determined in a study of a mutant IDH1 vaccine in newly diagnosed glioma. Study details: Vaccination started 4-6 weeks after radiotherapy alone, or with temozolomide cycles.

Profiling relied on immunoSEQ multiplex PCR, and the TCRdb table lists in-frame clones only, not all of them. The sample holds about 38,000 clones, about 84% seen once. Germline V gene lookup returns CDR1 SNHLY and CDR2 FYNNEI. The V gene lost 6 bases and the J gene lost 5 bases, with 16 bases spanning the gap. The CDR3 is 14 amino acids. Time point denoted: week 5, during vaccination. Alongside topical imiquimod, each dose of vaccine comprised 300 ug of mutant IDH1 20-mer peptide. In regard to this clone: The antigen remains unidentified.

This chain joins TRBV2 and TRBJ1-2, with D maybe TRBD1 (6 bases). This sample comprised PBMCs, obtained from a glioma patient whose treatment included an IDH1 peptide vaccine. This receptor was identified in a man aged 35 to 55 with glioma. In DNA form, the CDR3 reads TGTGCCAGCAGCGAGACAGGAGAGACTTATGGCTACACCTTC. Translated: CASSETGETYGYTF.